One and the same sample provided the 8 T cell receptor beta chains below, sequenced in a study of T cells after yellow fever vaccination. TCRdb analysed the 5' RACE reads with MiXCR anew, one entry per CDR3 protein. The sample has hundreds of thousands of distinct CDR3 sequences, roughly an eighth seen once. Sequenced material: PBMCs, taken on the day of the yellow fever booster vaccination. These receptors were taken from a young man who received the YFV17D yellow fever vaccine.

The genes are TRBV12-3 or TRBV12-4 and TRBJ2-2; 7 nucleotides align to TRBD2. J gave up 3 bases and V 3 bases, and 4 bases lay outside the gene matches. This CDR3 contains 15 residues. The CDR3 nucleotides are TGTGCCAGCAGTTTCAGGCTAGCGGACACCGGGGAGCTGTTTTTT. Protein: CASSFRLADTGELFF.

The chain carries TRBV7-3 and TRBJ2-7; D not certain. There are 13 residues in the CDR3. The germline gives CDR1 SGHTA, CDR2 FQGTGA. V lost 5 bases and J lost 12, with 20 bases in between. The CDR3 reads CASSPDGQVDLYF. In DNA, the CDR3 is TGTGCCAGCAGCCCGGACGGCCAGGTCGACCTGTACTTC.

Only a few counts were recorded for this clonotype. The rearrangement links TRBV28 to TRBJ2-7, with D maybe TRBD1 (5 bases). Germline loops: CDR1 MDHEN, CDR2 SYDVKM. CDR3 length equals 15 residues. V lost 6 bases and J 2 bases, leaving 17 bases between the germline ends. CDR3 protein: CASSTGSLWTYEQYF. The CDR3 DNA follows: TGTGCCAGCAGCACAGGTTCCCTGTGGACCTACGAGCAGTACTTC.

A few counts support this clonotype. The genes are TRBV27 and TRBJ2-7; 9 bases align to TRBD1. V dropped 5 bases and J dropped 6; count of bases not matched to a gene: 11. The CDR3 is made up of 15 amino acids. In germline, CDR1 is MNHEY, CDR2 SMNVEV (reference sequence). The CDR3 DNA sequence: TGTGCCAGCAGTCGGCGGGACAGGGCTACGGTCGAGCAGTACTTC. Encoded protein: CASSRRDRATVEQYF.

This clonotype was seen more than once but under ten times. V is TRBV20-1 and J is TRBJ1-1, with D hard to call. Germline values: CDR1 DFQATT, CDR2 SNEGSKA (reference sequence). CDR3 length: 12 residues. The V end was cut by 4 bases, the J end by 0 bases, with 6 bases between. The CDR3 region is CSAIRLNTEAFF. CDR3 sequence (DNA): TGCAGTGCTATCCGCTTGAACACTGAAGCTTTCTTT.

This clonotype came up many times. The chain employs TRBV20-1 and TRBJ2-2; TRBD2 agrees at 9 bases. There are 17 residues in the CDR3. Germline CDR1 DFQATT, CDR2 SNEGSKA (reference sequence). The V segment lost 0 bases and the J segment 2 bases; nucleotides outside the gene matches: 7. The CDR3 region is CSARDWGSGRNTGELFF. The CDR3 DNA is TGCAGTGCTAGAGATTGGGGTAGCGGGAGAAACACCGGGGAGCTGTTTTTT.

This clonotype was seen ten or more times. The chain couples TRBV20-1 to TRBJ2-5, with TRBD2 identical over 7 bases. V dropped 6 bases and J dropped 5; count of bases not matched to a gene: 9. The germline V gene encodes CDR1 DFQATT and CDR2 SNEGSKA (reference sequence). The CDR3 loop spans 13 amino acids. CDR3: CSAPRDGRETQYF. The DNA of the CDR3 is TGCAGTGCCCCTCGCGACGGGAGGGAGACCCAGTACTTC.

This clonotype was seen more than once but under ten times. CDR3 in amino acids: CASTWRTGQPQHF. The CDR3 DNA follows: TGTGCCAGCACCTGGAGGACCGGTCAGCCCCAGCATTTT. The chain recombines TRBV28 with TRBJ1-5; D unclear. The germline gives CDR1 MDHEN, CDR2 SYDVKM. V was shortened by 7 bases and J by 6 bases, with 13 bases between the two germline ends. This CDR3 has 13 residues.